This record looks at one T cell receptor beta chain sequence and its context. It lacks a known antigen. Per-nucleotide qualities are absent, and no much larger clonotype sits a single base away. The library was built by means of the immunoSEQ multiplex PCR assay. For the multiplex PCR, a mixture combining 60 forward primers for TCR Vbeta segments and 13 reverse primers for TCR Jbeta segments was used. The CDR3 region of rearranged TCR beta genes was amplified from genomic DNA by a multiplex PCR assay. The amplified TCR beta libraries were sequenced on the Illumina HiSeq System as 87-base-pair reads. Per the original workflow: A later analysis tallied 75 million to 85 million unique TCR beta chains across the approximately 670 repertoires, and around 9.9 million of those chains were shared by two or more donors. A nearest-neighbor algorithm error-corrected the raw reads and collapsed the reads into unique sequences, merging closely related sequences to remove PCR and sequencing errors. To assign V, D and J gene segments, CDR3 sequences were aligned to IMGT reference sequences. For a sequence to be retained, at least a six-nucleotide match to both a V gene segment and a J gene segment was required. Rearrangements were called productive when the CDR3 lacked stop codons and stayed in frame with V and J; all others were non-productive. Following IMGT convention, CDR3 was defined as the stretch from the second conserved V-encoded cysteine up to the conserved J-encoded phenylalanine. The earlier analysis of a few hundred of the donors excluded sequences that lacked an unambiguous match to a single V gene segment. In an earlier analysis of 587 of the donors, a V segment was called functional when productive rearrangements were above 56.7%, and segregating when the standard deviation between donors exceeded 5%. A statistical classification framework was built for diagnosing cytomegalovirus status from the catalog of TCR beta chain sequences. In a later analysis, V and J genes were assigned by comparing TCR nucleotide sequences against IMGT/GENE-DB human TR gene sequences. The TCRdist pipeline was used in a later analysis to assign CDR3 sequences and most-parsimonious VDJ recombination scenarios. In a later analysis, each TCR beta chain was defined by its CDR3 amino acid sequence together with its V-gene family, and reads without a unique V-gene family were excluded. A later analysis removed 500 to 600 highly shared, low-generation-probability nucleotide sequences to deal with suspected cross-contamination and a sequencing artifact. A later analysis calculated a clonal expansion index for each public chain from normalized within-repertoire ranks of inferred template counts. In a later analysis, generation probabilities were computed using a VDJ recombination model fitted to out-of-frame rearrangements, and the results were checked against IGoR. In a later analysis, TCR-TCR, TCR-HLA and TCR-CMV co-occurrence was scored with hypergeometric tests, and a repertoire-size bias correction was applied to TCR pairs. A later analysis estimated false discovery rates by permuting HLA or CMV assignments 20 times. In a later analysis, co-occurring TCRs were grouped with DBSCAN, and TCRdist sequence similarity was added when clustering was performed within HLA-allele-positive subsets. Co-occurrence clustering excluded repertoires with fewer than 30,000 or more than 120,000 public chains, plus five with anomalous nucleotide sharing. The clones in this table, taken by TCRdb from immuneACCESS, are in-frame only. Not every clone is retained; where verified, under half of the shortfall comes from an unresolved V gene, and the cause of the rest is unknown. Clone size and V and J calls were adopted from that table, with D and trimming inferred from the DNA. This sample is represented by 200,000 to 250,000 clones; 85% of them were singletons. The ten top clones hold roughly 1.3% of the sample.

This specimen belongs to a study of cytomegalovirus exposure and HLA in healthy donors (dated by TCRdb to about 2017). Concerning the study at large: An earlier analysis of some 600 of the donors reported approximately 280 Gb of sequence data and 117 million unique TCR beta sequences obtained from approximately 180 million T cells. A handful of DR-DQ haplotypes were treated as single units for association and clustering because of strong linkage in the cohort. An early release that covered roughly 600 HLA-typed donors contained around 300 gigabases of sequencing data and tens of millions of unique TCR sequences. Both class I and class II loci were covered by HLA typing, at four-digit resolution. All discovery cohort repertoires had been generated using a single sequencing platform. Across 300 to 500 genotyped donors of the cohort, an average of about 240,000 unique TCR beta nucleotide sequences per donor were sequenced, and around 20% of those sequences were non-productive. Using immunosequencing, the study profiled T cell repertoires from 500 to 800 subjects and related those repertoires to cytomegalovirus serostatus. An earlier analysis of approximately 500 of the donors applied high-throughput TCR beta sequencing to assess whether each TCR beta V gene segment acted as functional or pseudogenic. In the later analysis, no new phenotypic data were used to find candidate immune exposures; instead, reliance was placed on TCR beta sequences and their occurrence across donors. To predict cytomegalovirus infection status, the study brought together high-throughput TCR immunosequencing, statistical association of individual TCRs with disease status, and machine learning. The study aimed to test whether cataloging public T cell receptors could reveal signatures of past pathogen exposure. The number of typed donors differed by locus: about 620-640 for A, B, C, DRB1 and DQB1; roughly 510 for DQA1; roughly 600 for DPA1; and 400 to 480 for DPB1. A later genetic analysis took genome-wide SNP genotypes for about 60% of the roughly 670 donors and used that subset as a discovery cohort. A separate validation cohort of over 95 different subjects was used in addition to the roughly 700-subject first cohort. Donor age, sex, ethnicity and CMV serostatus were compiled together with the repertoire data. In a later analysis, previously published TCR beta repertoires from about 640 donors were re-analyzed and high-resolution HLA genotyping was added so that TCR occurrence patterns could be studied. The genetic ancestry cluster associated with self-reported Caucasian donors included 70% to 85% of the approximately 400 genotyped donors.

V drops 7 bases and J drops 2 bases, leaving 18 bases in between. Reading the germline V gene (reference sequence) gives CDR1 MNHNY and CDR2 SVGAGI. Including the terminal cysteine and phenylalanine, the CDR3 comprises 15 residues. The kept DNA is CDR3 alone, 45 bases in frame from the first base. The paper as a whole reports these results and caveats: In an earlier analysis of some 500 of the donors, most TCR beta V segments were observed in productive rearrangements about 90% or about 30% of the time, broadly matching IMGT annotations. The cohort was sequenced for TCR beta chains only, and without alpha or paired-chain data the features that could be detected were limited. The only immune exposure information available for the cohort was CMV serostatus. Some IMGT-functional V segments, including TRBV6-2 and TRBV6-3, could not be distinguished by the 87-base-pair reads and were therefore excluded. The classifier was reported to diagnose cytomegalovirus status with high specificity and sensitivity in both the original cohort and the validation cohort. According to a later genetic analysis, donors in an Asian-associated ancestry cluster had fewer N-insertions in productive TCRs than the roughly 700-donor mean. A group of highly shared sequence variants was considered likely to be a technical artifact of the sequencing pipeline. In a later analysis, HLA-associated TCR beta chains showed more clonal expansion and lower generation probabilities than non-associated chains that were equally common. Correlated functional status among segregating V segments might reflect linkage disequilibrium, but an unknown experimental factor could not be ruled out. Sequencing depth was assumed to be roughly uniform across donors in the presence/absence analyses, though that assumption may not hold. V-gene and J-gene trimming of TCR beta chains was associated with a missense DCLRE1C variant in a later genetic analysis, and the association was replicated in an independent cohort. A total of about 180 TCR beta chains were listed by the study as associated with cytomegalovirus. According to a later analysis, parvovirus B19, influenza, CMV and Epstein-Barr virus appeared linked to several top co-occurrence clusters. HLA typing was unavailable for some donors at each locus, so association tests used only the typed subset. In a later analysis, TCR association rates were found to vary across HLA loci, with the most associated TCRs seen for DRB1 alleles and the fewest for HLA-C alleles. A further reported finding was that TCR beta sequences accurately predicted the HLA-A and HLA-B alleles for most subjects in the first cohort. Strong co-occurrence of HLA alleles, especially DR and DQ, made assigning TCR associations to individual alleles difficult. Most TCR sequences were seen in very few donors, while some public TCRs were found in many individuals. Because counts were too low, roughly 17 rarely observed V segments, including chromosome 9 orphons, were left out of the earlier analysis of 587 of the donors. A later analysis associated approximately 17,000 TCR beta sequences with specific HLA alleles at a false discovery rate of 0.05. The authors suggested that the approach could potentially be generalized to other disease states and immunological phenotypes. In vitro tests confirmed that a few of the cytomegalovirus-associated TCR beta chains recognize cytomegalovirus antigens. Most CMV-associated TCR beta chains appeared to be HLA-restricted in a later analysis, and the HLA associations seemed to be driven largely by CMV exposure.

In total, roughly 670 healthy bone marrow donors made up the cohort. At the time of sampling, every cohort member was nominally healthy, though immune exposures that went unrecorded were likely present. CMV serostatus was recorded as positive for 250 to 300 and negative for about 50% of the 666 cohort members, whereas no CMV serostatus was recorded for the donor in question. Every donor gave a peripheral blood sample, and the peripheral blood mononuclear cells from that sample were used for TCR beta sequencing. The Qiagen DNeasy Blood Extraction Kit was used to extract genomic DNA from the blood cell samples.

Here the chain combines TRBV6-6 and TRBJ2-7; too little of a D gene remains to name it. This TCR was sampled from a human donor in good health. The source material was PBMCs. The CDR3 here reads CASTVSLPEPYEQYF. The DNA reads TGTGCCAGCACGGTCAGCCTCCCGGAGCCCTACGAGCAGTACTTC.